These 18 T cell receptor beta chains came from one sample sequenced in a study of Ad26.COV2.S vaccination and SARS-CoV-2 variants (dated by TCRdb to the early 2020s). The receptor library was made with the immunoSEQ multiplex PCR assay. TCRdb took this table from immuneACCESS and kept in-frame rearrangements with V and J called. Such tables lack part of the clones; where checked against another copy, unresolved V genes explain under half of the gap, and the rest is unexplained. The sample table contains under 550,000 clones; only one count was recorded for around 90% of them. More than 10% of the sample is taken by the ten largest. Interpreted using the paper, the treatment or condition label stands for: around 19 received Ad26.COV2.S at low or high dose, single or two shots; 5 received placebo; per-sample allocation not given. Repertoires of vaccine and placebo recipients were sequenced from samples collected on day 63 after the first injection.

Specimen: peripheral blood, collected in a trial of Ad26.COV2.S vaccine versus placebo. All receptors come from a person between 18 and 59 years old who received the Ad26.COV2.S COVID-19 vaccine or a placebo.

CDR3 in DNA: TGTGCCAGCAGTGAAGGGGGGAAGGCCGGGAACACTGAAGCTTTCTTT. Translated: CASSEGGKAGNTEAFF. The genes are TRBV6-1 and TRBJ1-1; tentatively, D is TRBD1 (5 bases). The germline CDR1 and CDR2 sequences are MNHNS and SASEGT. This CDR3 comprises 16 residues. Trimming stripped 1 base from V and 1 base from J, with 13 bases between.

This sequence joins TRBV7-9 and TRBJ2-1, with 11 bases fitting TRBD2. With 5 bases clipped from V and 1 base from J, the junction kept 4 bases outside the gene matches. CDR3 length: 16 residues. Looked up from germline, CDR1 is SEHNR and CDR2 is FQNEAQ (reference sequence). In DNA form, the CDR3 reads TGTGCCAGCAGCCCGCCTAGCGGGAGGTCCTACAATGAGCAGTTCTTC. It encodes CASSPPSGRSYNEQFF.

The chain carries TRBV19 and TRBJ2-7, with D uncertain. CDR1 LNHDA and CDR2 SQIVND come from the germline V gene (reference sequence). The CDR3 has 13 amino acids. V gave up 3 bases and J gave up 0 bases, with 6 bases separating them. The CDR3 loop is CASSIRLSYEQYF. The CDR3 bases are TGTGCCAGTAGTATCCGCCTCTCCTACGAGCAGTACTTC. The entire variable domain, with the rest obtained from reference TRBV19 and TRBJ2-7, is as follows: DGGITQSPKYLFRKEGQNVTLSCEQNLNHDAMYWYRQDPGQGLRLIYYSQIVNDFQKGDIAEGYSVSREKKESFPLTVTSAQKNPTAFYLCASSIRLSYEQYFGPGTRLTVT.

The chain uses TRBV4-3 and TRBJ2-1; D remains unclear. V was cut by 0 bases and J by 9 bases, with 15 bases left in between. Germline CDR1 LGHNA, CDR2 YSLEER. The CDR3 contains 15 residues. The DNA of the CDR3 is TGCGCCAGCAGCCAAGATAAAGTGTTCCGGGCTGAGCAGTTCTTC. Translation: CASSQDKVFRAEQFF.

Points on this clone: This sample also contains other DNA sequences that code for the same CDR3. The chain is built from TRBV18 and TRBJ1-5, with 10 bases that match TRBD1. V lost 3 bases and J lost 4; bases outside the gene matches: 0. This CDR3 has 14 residues. Germline CDR1 reads KGHSH; CDR2 reads LQKENI. CDR3 sequence reads: CASSPGQGNQPQHF. The CDR3, as DNA: TGTGCCAGCTCACCGGGACAGGGGAATCAGCCCCAGCATTTT.

This sequence joins TRBV29-1 and TRBJ2-7; 7 bases agree with TRBD2. In germline, CDR1 is SQVTM, CDR2 ANQGSEA. The CDR3 length is 16 residues. The trim removed 4 bases at V and 6 bases at J, leaving 18 bases unmatched. CDR3 in DNA: TGCAGCGTTGCCCCGAGGGGTGGCGCGGGAGCTCGCGAGCAGTACTTC. The encoded protein is CSVAPRGGAGAREQYF.

Notes on this clone: Other DNA sequences from this sample encode an identical CDR3 as well. This chain links TRBV7-6 with TRBJ2-5; D is uncertain. V was shortened by 0 bases and J by 3 bases, with 2 bases between the two germline ends. The CDR3 runs 12 residues. Per the germline V gene, CDR1 is SGHVS and CDR2 is FNYEAQ. CDR3 DNA: TGTGCCAGCAGCTTAGCGGAAGAGACCCAGTACTTC. Amino acid sequence: CASSLAEETQYF.

DNA for the CDR3: TGTGCCAGCAGTCTGACTAGTAACAATGAGCAGTTCTTC. This codes for CASSLTSNNEQFF. The gene calls are TRBV6-5 and TRBJ2-1; D might be TRBD2 (6 bases). CDR3 length: 13 amino acids. The germline V gene encodes CDR1 MNHEY and CDR2 SVGAGI. Trimming took off 5 bases at V and 5 bases at J, with 10 bases between the two ends.

The chain's CDR3 is CASSFQMVPDVYNEQFF. Written as DNA, the CDR3 is TGTGCCAGCAGCTTCCAGATGGTCCCCGACGTTTACAATGAGCAGTTCTTC. The chain employs TRBV11-2 and TRBJ2-1; no definite D call. Trimming cost V 3 bases and J 4 bases, with 19 bases left between them. This CDR3 contains 17 residues. Germline loops: CDR1 SGHAT, CDR2 FQNNGV.

The rearrangement links TRBV6-1 to TRBJ1-1; 9 nucleotides match TRBD1. The CDR3 runs 14 residues. After removal of 2 bases from V and 11 bases from J, the junction contained 9 bases not matched to a gene. Germline CDR1 MNHNS, CDR2 SASEGT. CDR3 protein: CASSEPGQGLWAFF. The CDR3, as DNA: TGTGCCAGCAGTGAACCGGGACAGGGTTTGTGGGCTTTCTTT.

This clone was counted a single time. This chain connects TRBV30 to TRBJ1-2; TRBD1 matches at 8 bases. This CDR3 spans 14 amino acids. Trimming cost V 4 bases and J 8 bases; bases outside gene matches: 12. CDR1 is GTSNPN and CDR2 is SVGIG in the germline V gene (reference sequence). CDR3 nucleotides: TGTGCCTGGACAGTGCAGCAGGGGGCTTGGGGCTACACCTTC. Encoded protein: CAWTVQQGAWGYTF.

The rearrangement links TRBV27 to TRBJ2-3; 13 bases are a match to TRBD2. The CDR3 runs to 18 residues. CDR1 is MNHEY and CDR2 is SMNVEV in the germline V gene (reference sequence). Losses at the gene ends were 4 bases for V and 3 bases for J; bases not matched to a gene: 10. The CDR3, as DNA: TGTGCCAGCAGTTCAATACGGACTAGCGGGAGTGTGACAGATACGCAGTATTTT. Amino acid sequence: CASSSIRTSGSVTDTQYF.

The chain employs TRBV24-1 and TRBJ2-1, with TRBD2 matching 8 bases. V lost 0 bases to trimming and J lost 8 bases; unmatched junction nucleotides: 14. The CDR3 length is 18 residues. CDR1 and CDR2 (germline): KGHDR, SFDVKD. CDR3 coding DNA: TGTGCCACCAGTGATTTGCCAGACGTGGCGGGAGGTAGTGATGAGCAGTTCTTC. Residues: CATSDLPDVAGGSDEQFF.

This rearrangement joins TRBV27 to TRBJ2-7; TRBD1 matches 8 bases. The CDR3 totals 13 residues. Germline-derived CDR1 and CDR2 are MNHEY and SMNVEV (reference sequence). Losses at the gene ends were 3 bases for V and 3 bases for J; bases not matched to a gene: 1. CDR3 in amino acids: CASSLTGDYEQYF. The CDR3 DNA sequence: TGTGCCAGCAGTTTGACAGGGGACTACGAGCAGTACTTC.

J is TRBJ2-3 and V is TRBV6-5, with a tentative D call TRBD1 (5 bases). Trimming stripped 7 bases from V and 5 bases from J, with 13 bases between. CDR1 and CDR2 from the germline V gene are MNHEY and SVGAGI. The CDR3 runs 13 residues. The CDR3 loop is CASKRGRQDTQYF. The CDR3 DNA reads TGTGCCAGCAAAAGGGGTAGGCAAGATACGCAGTATTTT.

Concerning this clone: The same CDR3 is also encoded by other DNA sequences in this sample. This rearrangement joins TRBV5-4 to TRBJ2-5, with D perhaps TRBD1 or TRBD2 (5 bases each). This CDR3 comprises 14 residues. The germline V and J ends were trimmed by 2 bases and 5 bases, with 13 bases remaining between them. The germline gives CDR1 SGHNT, CDR2 YYREEE (reference sequence). CDR3 residues: CASSLRGGRETQYF. The CDR3 DNA reads as TGTGCCAGCAGCTTACGGGGCGGCAGGGAGACCCAGTACTTC.

The gene calls are TRBV5-4 and TRBJ2-5, with 10 bases fitting TRBD1. The CDR3 is made up of 15 amino acids. The germline V gene has CDR1 SGHNT and CDR2 YYREEE (reference sequence). V lost 4 bases and J lost 7; bases outside the gene matches: 10. For the CDR3, the DNA is TGTGCCAGCAGCACGACAGGGGGCGGGCCAGGGACCCAGTACTTC. The encoded protein is CASSTTGGGPGTQYF.

The genes are TRBV5-1 and TRBJ2-1, with no clear D. V lost 2 bases and J 3 bases, leaving 9 bases between the germline ends. Germline V lookup: CDR1 SGHRS, CDR2 YFSETQ. The length of the CDR3 is 14 residues. CDR3 nucleotide sequence: TGCGCCAGCAGCTTTAAGAAGAACTACAATGAGCAGTTCTTC. It yields the protein CASSFKKNYNEQFF.